This T cell receptor beta chain comes out of a study of Ad26.COV2.S vaccination and SARS-CoV-2 variants. Study summary: In the study, Ad26.COV2.S was injected intramuscularly once, or twice 56 days apart.

This CDR3 spans 16 amino acids. Germline V lookup: CDR1 MDHEN, CDR2 SYDVKM. The V and J ends lost 6 bases and 3 bases, in that order; junction bases with no gene match: 7. Measured with immunoSEQ multiplex PCR; TCRdb has only the in-frame clones, and not every one. The sample consists of about 350,000 clones, approximately 85% of them appearing once. The treatment: around 19 received Ad26.COV2.S at low or high dose, single or two shots; about 5 received placebo; per-sample allocation not given. Samples were taken on day 63 after the first vaccine or placebo injection. The V call is TRBV28, the J call TRBJ2-2, with 10 bases lining up with TRBD1. The source is a person between 18 and 59 years old who received the Ad26.COV2.S COVID-19 vaccine or a placebo. The sequencing here drew on peripheral blood, taken in a trial of Ad26.COV2.S vaccine versus placebo. CDR3 amino acids: CASSLPTGGHTGELFF. The CDR3 DNA is TGTGCCAGCAGCCTCCCGACAGGGGGCCACACCGGGGAGCTGTTTTTT.